This TCR beta chain was identified during a study of blood T cell repertoires in COVID-19. Across the whole study: PBMCs, B-cell-depleted T cells, or T cells provided the cDNA or gDNA that made up the material.

Generated by immunoSEQ multiplex PCR, the TCRdb table keeps only in-frame clones and is missing some. Of about 69,000 clones in the sample, 86% were seen once. The V segment lost 4 bases and the J segment 3 bases; nucleotides outside the gene matches: 6. Germline V gene data show CDR1 as SGHRS and CDR2 as YFSETQ. The CDR3 is made up of 14 amino acids. The count of this clone is one. The chain joins TRBV5-1 to TRBJ2-7, with TRBD2 matching 8 bases. This clonotype originated in a middle-aged man with COVID-19, enrolled during active disease. Input material: peripheral blood. The CDR3 nucleotides are TGCGCCAGCAGCCCCGGACTAGCTTTCTACGAGCAGTACTTC. Translated: CASSPGLAFYEQYF.